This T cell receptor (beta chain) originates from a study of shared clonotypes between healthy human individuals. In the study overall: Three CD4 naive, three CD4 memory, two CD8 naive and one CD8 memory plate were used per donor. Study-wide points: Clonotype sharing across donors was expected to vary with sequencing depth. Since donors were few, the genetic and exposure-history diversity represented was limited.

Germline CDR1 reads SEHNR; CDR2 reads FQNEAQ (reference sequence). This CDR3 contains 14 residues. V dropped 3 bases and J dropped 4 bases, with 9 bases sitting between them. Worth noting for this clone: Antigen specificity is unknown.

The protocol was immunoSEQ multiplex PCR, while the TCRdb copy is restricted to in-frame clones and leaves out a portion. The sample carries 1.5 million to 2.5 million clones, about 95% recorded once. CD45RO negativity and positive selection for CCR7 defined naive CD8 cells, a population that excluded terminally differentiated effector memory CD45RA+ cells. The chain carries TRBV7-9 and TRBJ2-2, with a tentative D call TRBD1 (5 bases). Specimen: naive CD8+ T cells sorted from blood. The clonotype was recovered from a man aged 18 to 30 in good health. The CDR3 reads CASSFQTVTGELFF. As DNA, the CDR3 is TGTGCCAGCAGCTTTCAGACAGTCACCGGGGAGCTGTTTTTT.